Below, 7 T cell receptor beta chains from the same sample are listed, as sequenced in a study of OX40 agonist ivuxolimab in advanced cancers. Profiled with immunoSEQ multiplex PCR; TCRdb holds only in-frame clones, not every one. The sample contains about 62,000 clones, 85% of which appear only once. This sample comprised CD4+ or CD8+ T cells sorted from blood, obtained in a trial of the OX40 agonist ivuxolimab. Source of these receptors: an adult with an advanced solid tumor such as melanoma, head and neck, liver or kidney cancer.

The chain carries TRBV19 and TRBJ2-3; TRBD1 agrees at 8 bases. The CDR3 runs 12 residues. The V segment lost 8 bases and the J segment 4 bases; nucleotides outside the gene matches: 2. CDR1 is LNHDA and CDR2 is SQIVND in the germline V gene (reference sequence). The CDR3 reads CASAGGADTQYF. The CDR3 region has the DNA TGTGCCAGTGCAGGGGGCGCAGATACGCAGTATTTT.

The V gene is TRBV9, the J gene TRBJ2-1; 10 bases map to TRBD2. V shed 3 bases, J shed 9 bases, and the junction held 12 bases outside the gene matches. Germline V gene sequence: CDR1 SGDLS, CDR2 YYNGEE. The CDR3 has 16 amino acids. CDR3 amino acids: CASSAPQGGLASEQFF. The CDR3 DNA sequence: TGTGCCAGCAGCGCCCCACAAGGGGGACTAGCGTCTGAGCAGTTCTTC.

The rearrangement links TRBV7-2 to TRBJ1-5; D is unclear. The CDR3 totals 17 residues. Germline V gives CDR1 SGHTA, CDR2 FQGNSA. With 6 bases removed from V and 4 bases from J, the gap between germline ends came to 22 bases. The CDR3 reads CASSSHFRAGLNQPQHF. CDR3 nucleotides: TGTGCCAGCAGTTCTCATTTTAGGGCCGGATTGAATCAGCCCCAGCATTTT.

V usage is TRBV9 and J usage is TRBJ2-5; the match to TRBD1 covers 7 bases. Trimming removed 2 bases from V and 11 bases from J; junction bases left unmatched: 6. Germline lookup yields CDR1 SGDLS and CDR2 YYNGEE. The CDR3 contains 12 residues. CDR3 nucleotides: TGTGCCAGCAGCGTCCGGGACAGAAAGCAGTACTTC. Amino acids: CASSVRDRKQYF.

There are a few counts of this clone. The V gene is TRBV6-1, the J gene TRBJ1-5; 11 nucleotides line up with TRBD1. Germline V lookup: CDR1 MNHNS, CDR2 SASEGT. The CDR3 extends over 14 amino acids. With V trimmed by 6 bases and J by 3 bases, 1 base remained unmatched. CDR3 sequence: CASRDRGLNQPQHF. In DNA, the CDR3 is TGTGCCAGCAGGGACAGGGGGCTCAATCAGCCCCAGCATTTT.

The chain joins TRBV18 to TRBJ2-1; 7 nucleotides line up with TRBD2. The CDR3 spans 16 residues. Looked up from germline, CDR1 is KGHSH and CDR2 is LQKENI. V lost 1 base and J lost 0; bases outside the gene matches: 3. CDR3 in DNA: TGTGCCAGCTCACCACAGCCTAGCGGCTCCTACAATGAGCAGTTCTTC. The encoded protein is CASSPQPSGSYNEQFF.

V is TRBV19 and J is TRBJ1-1, with a possible D match to TRBD1 (6 bases). CDR3 size: 13 residues. V gave up 6 bases and J gave up 2 bases, with 10 bases separating them. Germline loops: CDR1 LNHDA, CDR2 SQIVND (reference sequence). DNA for the CDR3: TGTGCCAGTAGCCAACAGGGAAACACTGAAGCTTTCTTT. Amino acids: CASSQQGNTEAFF.